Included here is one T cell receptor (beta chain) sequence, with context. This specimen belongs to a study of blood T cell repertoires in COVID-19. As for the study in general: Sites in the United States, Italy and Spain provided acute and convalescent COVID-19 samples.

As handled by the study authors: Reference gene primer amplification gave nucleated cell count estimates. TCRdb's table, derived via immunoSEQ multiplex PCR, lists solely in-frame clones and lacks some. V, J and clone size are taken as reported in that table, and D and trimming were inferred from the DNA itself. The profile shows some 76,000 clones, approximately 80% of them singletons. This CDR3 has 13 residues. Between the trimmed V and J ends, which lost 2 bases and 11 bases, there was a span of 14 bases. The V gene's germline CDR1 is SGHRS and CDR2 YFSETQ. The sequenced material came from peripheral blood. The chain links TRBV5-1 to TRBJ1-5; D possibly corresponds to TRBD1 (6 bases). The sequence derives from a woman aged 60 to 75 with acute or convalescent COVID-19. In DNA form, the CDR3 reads TGCGCCAGCAGCTTACTACAGGGAGAAACCCAGCATTTT. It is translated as CASSLLQGETQHF. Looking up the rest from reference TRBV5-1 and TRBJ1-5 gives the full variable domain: KAGVTQTPRYLIKTRGQQVTLSCSPISGHRSVSWYQQTPGQGLQFLFEYFSETQRNKGNFPGRFSGRQFSNSRSEMNVSTLELGDSALYLCASSLLQGETQHFGDGTRLSIL.